The sequence of this TCR beta chain was determined in a study of shared clonotypes between healthy human individuals. Broader study findings: Sampling covered nothing but blood. Tissue TCR repertoires likely differ from those found in blood. It was observed that roughly 5.5% of naive CD4 clonotypes were shared across several donors.

The junction had 10 bases not matched to a gene; V was cut back by 4 bases and J by 2 bases. CDR1 is LGHNA, CDR2 YSLEER, per germline. The CDR3 consists of 17 residues. This clone was counted a few times. No antigen is known for it. Here immunoSEQ multiplex PCR was the method, and the copy in TCRdb shows in-frame clones only, minus some. The sample records 950,000 to 1,300,000 clones, more than 60% being singletons. The source of this sequence is a man between 18 and 35 years old in good health. The chain joins TRBV4-3 to TRBJ2-3, with TRBD2 matching over 9 bases. Sequenced: memory CD4+ T cells sorted from blood. The sample's subset: CD45RA-negative fraction. CDR3 residues: CASSPKAAGGITDTQYF. The DNA of the CDR3 is TGCGCCAGCAGCCCTAAGGCAGCGGGAGGTATCACAGATACGCAGTATTTT.